The 18 T cell receptor beta chains listed next were all sequenced from one sample in a study of T cell responses to AZD1222 COVID-19 vaccine. The repertoire was sequenced with immunoSEQ multiplex PCR; TCRdb's copy has only in-frame clones and lacks some. The sample lists fewer than 120,000 clones, 85% to 95% occurring once. The starting material was peripheral blood, obtained 28 days after the second AZD1222 dose. The receptors were gathered from an adult who received the AZD1222 COVID-19 vaccine.

This clone has just one count. The gene calls are TRBV19 and TRBJ2-2; D is perhaps TRBD1 or TRBD2 (6 bases each). This CDR3 is built from 14 residues. Trimming cost V 7 bases and J 5 bases, with 14 bases left between them. Germline CDR1 is LNHDA and CDR2 is SQIVND (reference sequence). CDR3 loop: CASMVRGQTGELFF. CDR3 in DNA: TGTGCCAGTATGGTCCGGGGGCAAACCGGGGAGCTGTTTTTT.

The CDR3 region is CASSQRDSSYEQYF. CDR3 coding DNA: TGTGCCAGCAGTCAACGGGACAGCTCCTACGAGCAGTACTTC. The chain couples TRBV27 to TRBJ2-7, with 7 bases aligning to TRBD1. This CDR3 has 14 residues. V gave up 5 bases and J gave up 0 bases; unmatched junction bases: 4. CDR1 and CDR2 from the germline V gene are MNHEY and SMNVEV (reference sequence).

The chain recombines TRBV18 with TRBJ2-7, with 10 bases fitting TRBD2. J lost 5 bases, V lost 3 bases, and 7 bases had no gene match. The germline V gene has CDR1 KGHSH and CDR2 LQKENI. This CDR3 is built from 15 residues. CDR3 sequence reads: CASSPPSGSRHEQYF. CDR3 DNA sequence: TGTGCCAGCTCACCTCCTAGCGGGAGTCGCCACGAGCAGTACTTC. Based on the CDR3 plus reference TRBV18 and TRBJ2-7, the full variable domain is NAGVMQNPRHLVRRRGQEARLRCSPMKGHSHVYWYRQLPEEGLKFMVYLQKENIIDESGMPKERFSAEFPKEGPSILRIQQVVRGDSAAYFCASSPPSGSRHEQYFGPGTRLTVT.

This chain joins TRBV7-9 and TRBJ1-1; 7 bases map to TRBD1. CDR3 length equals 17 residues. Germline lookup yields CDR1 SEHNR and CDR2 FQNEAQ (reference sequence). Germline trimming cut 1 base from V and 2 bases from J; bases unmatched to any gene: 10. CDR3 DNA sequence: TGTGCCAGCAGCTTAGGCCCAGCTTGGGACAGTAACACTGAAGCTTTCTTT. This encodes CASSLGPAWDSNTEAFF.

V and J are TRBV18 and TRBJ1-2; D gene unclear. Looked up from germline, CDR1 is KGHSH and CDR2 is LQKENI. The V gene lost 2 bases and the J gene lost 6 bases, with 10 bases spanning the gap. The CDR3 is made up of 13 amino acids. CDR3 coding DNA: TGTGCCAGCTCACCAGGAATCACGGATGGCTACACCTTC. Protein product: CASSPGITDGYTF.

This chain links TRBV18 with TRBJ1-5, with 8 bases identical to TRBD1. The CDR3 is 18 amino acids. Germline CDR1 and CDR2: KGHSH and LQKENI. The junction had 11 bases not matched to a gene; V was cut back by 2 bases and J by 2 bases. In nucleotides, the CDR3 is TGTGCCAGCTCACCAGACGCAGGGGGCTTGGTGGGCAATCAGCCCCAGCATTTT. Its translation: CASSPDAGGLVGNQPQHF.

CDR3 protein: CASSQEAGRTEAFF. As DNA, the CDR3 is TGTGCCAGCAGCCAAGAGGCAGGGCGGACTGAAGCTTTCTTT. V and J are TRBV3-1 (or the pseudogene TRBV3-2) and TRBJ1-1; D is possibly TRBD1 (5 bases). Trimming stripped 0 bases from V and 5 bases from J, with 10 bases between. The CDR3 runs to 14 residues. Germline V gene lookup returns CDR1 LGHDT and CDR2 YNNKEL (reference sequence).

The chain joins TRBV6-5 to TRBJ1-1, with 7 bases identical to TRBD1. CDR1 and CDR2 from the germline V gene are MNHEY and SVGAGI. The V gene end was trimmed by 4 bases and the J gene end by 4 bases; junction bases not matched to a gene: 6. CDR3 size: 14 residues. The CDR3 DNA sequence: TGTGCCAGCAGTTCCCCGACAGGGTCCACTGAAGCTTTCTTT. Translating it yields CASSSPTGSTEAFF.

The genes are TRBV7-8 and TRBJ2-1; D call uncertain. There are 16 residues in the CDR3. V lost 5 bases, J lost 0 bases, and 14 bases lay in between. The V gene's germline CDR1 is SGHVS and CDR2 FQNEAQ. The CDR3 DNA reads TGTGCCAGCAGCCCAAGACCGATAAGCTCCTACAATGAGCAGTTCTTC. Protein product: CASSPRPISSYNEQFF.

CDR3 nucleotides: TGTGCCAGCAGCTCTCGGGACAGGGGATCGAACACTGAAGCTTTCTTT. Amino acid sequence: CASSSRDRGSNTEAFF. The chain joins TRBV7-8 to TRBJ1-1, with 10 positions matching TRBD1. V was clipped by 4 bases and J by 1 base; unmatched bases: 6. Per germline, CDR1 SGHVS and CDR2 FQNEAQ. The CDR3 length is 16 residues.

CDR3 sequence reads: CAWISYVGTEAFF. The CDR3 bases are TGTGCCTGGATTTCATACGTGGGCACTGAAGCTTTCTTT. This chain links TRBV30 with TRBJ1-1; D call uncertain. Per germline, CDR1 GTSNPN and CDR2 SVGIG (reference sequence). Trimming stripped 4 bases from V and 4 bases from J, with 13 bases between. This CDR3 comprises 13 residues. The full variable domain, with the rest looked up from reference TRBV30 and TRBJ1-1, is SQTIHQWPATLVQPVGSPLSLECTVEGTSNPNLYWYRQAAGRGLQLLFYSVGIGQISSEVPQNLSASRPQDRQFILSSKKLLLSDSGFYLCAWISYVGTEAFFGQGTRLTVV.

The rearrangement uses TRBV19 and TRBJ1-1; D possibly corresponds to TRBD1 (5 bases). Germline values: CDR1 LNHDA, CDR2 SQIVND (reference sequence). CDR3 size: 15 residues. V lost 3 bases to trimming and J lost 1 base, with 12 bases between them. In DNA, the CDR3 is TGTGCCAGTAGTATGACAGCAGGGAGGAACACTGAAGCTTTCTTT. Residues: CASSMTAGRNTEAFF.

The V call is TRBV27, the J call TRBJ1-5, with TRBD1 matching 9 bases. Germline-derived CDR1 and CDR2 are MNHEY and SMNVEV (reference sequence). The ends lost 5 bases at V and 2 bases at J; junction bases unmatched: 4. There are 15 residues in the CDR3. CDR3 bases: TGTGCCAGCAGTCCACGGGACAGGGGCAATCAGCCCCAGCATTTT. This sequence encodes CASSPRDRGNQPQHF.

The CDR3 spells CASSTDRGFIQPQHF. CDR3 DNA: TGTGCCAGTAGTACCGACAGGGGTTTTATCCAGCCCCAGCATTTT. The rearrangement uses TRBV19 and TRBJ1-5; TRBD1 aligns across 8 bases. V lost 4 bases to trimming and J lost 7 bases; unmatched junction nucleotides: 9. The CDR3 extends over 15 amino acids. CDR1 is LNHDA, CDR2 SQIVND, per germline (reference sequence).

The chain carries TRBV4-1 and TRBJ2-4; 7 nucleotides agree with TRBD2. The CDR3 is made up of 16 amino acids. The V segment lost 4 bases and the J segment 7 bases; nucleotides outside the gene matches: 13. Germline values: CDR1 MGHRA, CDR2 YSYEKL. CDR3 sequence: CASSRWMGRERNIQYF. The CDR3 coding sequence is TGCGCCAGCAGCCGTTGGATGGGGAGGGAGAGGAACATTCAGTACTTC.

This clone was seen once. CDR3 in DNA: TGTGCCAGTAGTTTCGACAGGGGACGAGGCTACACCTTC. Amino acids: CASSFDRGRGYTF. The gene calls are TRBV19 and TRBJ1-2, with 8 bases matching TRBD1. The CDR3 is 13 residues long. With V trimmed by 5 bases and J by 8 bases, 7 bases remained unmatched. The V gene's germline CDR1 is LNHDA and CDR2 SQIVND (reference sequence). Variable domain in full (rest from reference TRBV19 and TRBJ1-2): DGGITQSPKYLFRKEGQNVTLSCEQNLNHDAMYWYRQDPGQGLRLIYYSQIVNDFQKGDIAEGYSVSREKKESFPLTVTSAQKNPTAFYLCASSFDRGRGYTFGSGTRLTVV.

As regards this clone: A much bigger clone sits one base away, suggesting this may be a read error. The same CDR3 is also encoded by other DNA sequences in this sample. The chain is built from TRBV12-5 and TRBJ2-1; the match to TRBD2 covers 8 bases. J lost 8 bases, V lost 0 bases, and 3 bases had no gene match. From germline, CDR1 is LGHNT and CDR2 FRNRAP. The CDR3 runs 14 residues. CDR3 in DNA: TGTGCTAGTGGTTTGGTCGGACTAGCCTATGAGCAGTTCTTC. As protein: CASGLVGLAYEQFF.

This chain uses TRBV6-5 with TRBJ1-6; tentative D call: TRBD1 (5 bases). The CDR3 runs to 15 residues. Germline V CDR1 and CDR2: MNHEY, SVGAGI. V dropped 1 base and J dropped 10 bases, with 14 bases sitting between them. Here the CDR3 DNA reads TGTGCCAGCAGTTACTGGGGCCAGATGGGATCACCCCTCCACTTT. Amino acids: CASSYWGQMGSPLHF.